What follows are 16 T cell receptor beta chains derived from one specimen sequenced in a study of T-cell memory formation after mild COVID-19. TCRdb passed the 5' RACE reads through MiXCR, listing each CDR3 protein once. Of around 250,000 distinct CDR3 sequences listed, roughly 17% were seen once; the top ten hold 22%. The specimen was PBMCs or a T cell subset sorted from them (not recorded which). The receptors here all came from a man between 18 and 35 years old who had mild COVID-19 (a few samples of this study predate the infection). Cell type and time point are not known.

This clonotype was picked up a small number of times. This chain links TRBV5-1 with TRBJ1-1; D gene ambiguous. In germline, CDR1 is SGHRS, CDR2 YFSETQ. The germline V and J ends were trimmed by 2 bases and 4 bases, with 15 bases remaining between them. This CDR3 contains 15 residues. CDR3 in DNA: TGCGCCAGCAGCTTAGGGCCGGAGGGTGGCACTGAAGCTTTCTTT. Residues: CASSLGPEGGTEAFF.

The V call is TRBV5-4, the J call TRBJ2-4; D gene ambiguous. The ends were cut back, 0 bases at V and 10 bases at J, with 14 bases in the middle. The germline CDR1 and CDR2 sequences are SGHNT and YYREEE (reference sequence). The CDR3 has 14 residues. CDR3 protein: CASSLGLDTSIQYF. In nucleotides, the CDR3 is TGTGCCAGCAGCTTGGGGCTAGACACTTCTATTCAGTACTTC. Using reference TRBV5-4 and TRBJ2-4 for the parts outside the CDR3, the full variable domain is ETGVTQSPTHLIKTRGQQVTLRCSSQSGHNTVSWYQQALGQGPQFIFQYYREEENGRGNFPPRFSGLQFPNYSSELNVNALELDDSALYLCASSLGLDTSIQYFGAGTRLSVL.

The chain has TRBV7-9 and TRBJ2-5; the match to TRBD1 covers 8 bases. The CDR3 sequence is 16 residues long. After removal of 5 bases from V and 3 bases from J, the junction contained 11 bases not matched to a gene. The germline CDR1 and CDR2 sequences are SEHNR and FQNEAQ (reference sequence). The CDR3 here is CASSVWDRSSEETQYF. DNA of the CDR3: TGTGCCAGCAGCGTTTGGGACAGGAGCTCCGAAGAGACCCAGTACTTC.

The count of this clonotype is one. This chain links TRBV19 with TRBJ2-3; D is possibly TRBD2 (5 bases). Trimming cost V 0 bases and J 4 bases, with 14 bases left between them. Germline assignment: CDR1 LNHDA and CDR2 SQIVND (reference sequence). The CDR3 totals 16 residues. The CDR3 sequence: CASSIESGTVADTQYF. In DNA, the CDR3 is TGTGCCAGTAGTATAGAAAGCGGAACCGTGGCAGATACGCAGTATTTT.

There are many counts of this clonotype. The CDR3 protein is CASSLQGLYYGYTF. As DNA, the CDR3 is TGTGCCAGCAGCTTACAGGGACTCTACTATGGCTACACCTTC. The V and J genes are TRBV7-8 and TRBJ1-2, with TRBD1 as a possible D gene (5 bases). Germline assignment: CDR1 SGHVS and CDR2 FQNEAQ. The CDR3 consists of 14 residues. The ends were cut back, 2 bases at V and 3 bases at J, with 10 bases in the middle.

The rearrangement joins TRBV6-6 to TRBJ1-2, with a tentative D call TRBD1 (5 bases). The CDR3 extends over 15 amino acids. The germline V and J ends were trimmed by 5 bases and 2 bases, with 15 bases remaining between them. Germline CDR1 reads MNHNY; CDR2 reads SVGAGI (reference sequence). CDR3 sequence: CASSPNPRTNYGYTF. In nucleotides, the CDR3 is TGTGCCAGCAGTCCGAACCCCCGGACAAACTATGGCTACACCTTC.

This clonotype came up many times. The rearrangement uses TRBV9 and TRBJ2-7; D unresolved. Trimming shortened V by 0 bases and J by 2 bases, and 15 bases separated the two germline ends. CDR1 SGDLS and CDR2 YYNGEE come from the germline V gene. CDR3 size: 16 residues. The CDR3, as DNA: TGTGCCAGCAGCGTAGTAATAACAGCACCCCCCTACGAGCAGTACTTC. This encodes CASSVVITAPPYEQYF.

In its sample, this clonotype was seen a few times. The J gene is TRBJ2-2, the V gene TRBV18; TRBD1 might be the D (6 bases). The CDR3 loop spans 16 amino acids. The germline V and J ends were trimmed by 6 bases and 1 base, with 15 bases remaining between them. CDR1 and CDR2 (germline): KGHSH, LQKENI. CDR3 protein: CASSYVPGQNTGELFF. As DNA, the CDR3 is TGTGCCAGCTCTTATGTACCGGGACAGAACACCGGGGAGCTGTTTTTT.

The chain is built from TRBV7-9 and TRBJ2-1; TRBD1 might be the D (6 bases). Trimming stripped 5 bases from V and 12 bases from J, with 35 bases between. This CDR3 has 19 amino acids. Germline loops: CDR1 SEHNR, CDR2 FQNEAQ (reference sequence). The DNA for the CDR3 is TGTGCCAGCAGCGCCCGACAGGACGACCGTTTTACAATGAGGTCGGTGCAGTTCTTC. Its protein product is CASSARQDDRFTMRSVQFF.

The chain carries TRBV20-1 and TRBJ2-5; D may be TRBD1 (5 bases). The CDR3 contains 12 residues. The V gene's germline CDR1 is DFQATT and CDR2 SNEGSKA (reference sequence). The ends were cut back, 3 bases at V and 2 bases at J, with 7 bases in the middle. The CDR3 DNA follows: TGCAGTGCTAGCCGACAGCAAGAGACCCAGTACTTC. It is translated as CSASRQQETQYF.

This clonotype showed up just a few times. The chain links TRBV15 to TRBJ1-1; D gene ambiguous. There are 15 residues in the CDR3. Trimming removed 0 bases from V and 5 bases from J, with 13 bases in between. The V gene's germline CDR1 is LNHNV and CDR2 YYDKDF (reference sequence). The CDR3 DNA is TGTGCCACCAGCAGAGATCCTTCCCTGGGAACTGAAGCTTTCTTT. Protein product: CATSRDPSLGTEAFF.

The CDR3 sequence: CSSWGSYGYTF. DNA of the CDR3: TGCAGTTCCTGGGGGAGCTATGGCTACACCTTC. The chain recombines TRBV20-1 with TRBJ1-2; TRBD1 might be the D (5 bases). The CDR3 spans 11 residues. Germline lookup yields CDR1 DFQATT and CDR2 SNEGSKA (reference sequence). V was shortened by 8 bases and J by 4 bases, with 11 bases between the two germline ends.

This clonotype turned up a few times. The chain joins TRBV7-2 to TRBJ1-1; a possible D gene is TRBD1 (6 bases). This CDR3 spans 15 amino acids. Germline CDR1 and CDR2: SGHTA and FQGNSA. V gave up 4 bases and J gave up 0 bases, with 12 bases separating them. This CDR3 reads CASSWVGGMNTEAFF. CDR3 nucleotides: TGTGCCAGCAGCTGGGTCGGGGGCATGAACACTGAAGCTTTCTTT.

This clonotype was found a few times. This sequence joins TRBV5-1 and TRBJ2-3, with D perhaps TRBD1 (5 bases). The CDR3 covers 14 residues. The V and J ends lost 2 bases and 2 bases respectively, with 9 bases between them. CDR1 and CDR2 (germline): SGHRS, YFSETQ. CDR3 DNA sequence: TGCGCCAGCAGCTTCAGACAGCTCACAGATACGCAGTATTTT. Protein sequence: CASSFRQLTDTQYF.

The sample holds many counts of this clonotype. The chain recombines TRBV4-3 with TRBJ1-1; 7 bases map to TRBD1. The CDR3 extends over 15 amino acids. The ends lost 3 bases at V and 2 bases at J; junction bases unmatched: 6. The germline CDR1 and CDR2 sequences are LGHNA and YSLEER. CDR3 residues: CASSHPGQTNTEAFF. The CDR3 region has the DNA TGCGCCAGCAGCCACCCGGGACAGACAAACACTGAAGCTTTCTTT.

The chain combines TRBV6-5 with TRBJ2-7; TRBD1 agrees at 7 bases. The CDR3 runs to 13 residues. CDR1 and CDR2 (germline): MNHEY, SVGAGI. Losses at the gene ends were 2 bases for V and 6 bases for J; bases not matched to a gene: 4. The CDR3 DNA follows: TGTGCCAGCAGTTACCGACAGGGCGGCGAGCAGTACGTC. Translation gives CASSYRQGGEQYV.